Following are 20 T cell receptor beta chains from one sample sequenced in a study of cytomegalovirus exposure and HLA in healthy donors. It was with 60 Vbeta and 13 Jbeta primers that the PCR ran. Profiled with immunoSEQ multiplex PCR; TCRdb holds only in-frame clones, not every one. The sample consists of some 120,000 clones, roughly four fifths of them appearing once. Sequences were obtained from PBMCs. The receptors were sampled from a woman between 35 and 50 years old in good health and CMV-seropositive.

The chain couples TRBV27 to TRBJ2-3; unclear D gene. Germline CDR1 and CDR2: MNHEY and SMNVEV (reference sequence). The CDR3 covers 16 residues. V was shortened by 5 bases and J by 0 bases, with 15 bases between the two germline ends. CDR3 region: CASSPLPSSSTDTQYF. The DNA for the CDR3 is TGTGCCAGCAGTCCTTTACCTAGTTCGAGCACAGATACGCAGTATTTT.

The chain recombines TRBV29-1 with TRBJ2-5; 8 nucleotides agree with TRBD1. Germline CDR1 is SQVTM and CDR2 is ANQGSEA. The J segment lost 3 bases and the V segment lost 6 bases, leaving 6 bases of the junction unmatched. The CDR3 has 13 amino acids. The CDR3 loop is CSVRDRTKETQYF. CDR3 DNA sequence: TGCAGCGTCCGGGACAGGACTAAAGAGACCCAGTACTTC.

This clone occurred a few times. The chain recombines TRBV7-9 with TRBJ1-2; the match to TRBD1 covers 10 bases. Germline assignment: CDR1 SEHNR and CDR2 FQNEAQ (reference sequence). CDR3 length equals 15 residues. The V gene end was trimmed by 1 base and the J gene end by 4 bases; junction bases not matched to a gene: 3. The chain's CDR3 is CASSLGQGALYGYTF. In DNA, the CDR3 is TGTGCCAGCAGCTTAGGACAGGGGGCCCTCTATGGCTACACCTTC.

The chain couples TRBV6-1 to TRBJ1-1; 9 bases map to TRBD1. The V and J ends lost 5 bases and 1 base, in that order; junction bases with no gene match: 2. Germline lookup yields CDR1 MNHNS and CDR2 SASEGT. CDR3 size: 14 residues. The CDR3 nucleotides are TGTGCCAGCAGTATACAGGGGGCGAACACTGAAGCTTTCTTT. Its translation is CASSIQGANTEAFF.

This chain connects TRBV29-1 to TRBJ1-2, with D unclear. The germline V gene encodes CDR1 SQVTM and CDR2 ANQGSEA. Trimming pared 6 bases from V and 3 bases from J, leaving 11 bases between. The CDR3 has 12 amino acids. CDR3 region: CSVWGGDYGYTF. The CDR3 DNA reads TGCAGCGTCTGGGGAGGAGACTATGGCTACACCTTC.

This clone was detected only a few times. The V gene is TRBV30, the J gene TRBJ1-1, with D tentatively TRBD1 (6 bases). V shed 3 bases and J shed 3 bases, with 23 bases lying between them. The germline CDR1 and CDR2 sequences are GTSNPN and SVGIG (reference sequence). CDR3 size: 17 residues. The CDR3 DNA reads TGTGCCTGGAGGGGGGGGAGAGGGGGGATCGGAGACACTGAAGCTTTCTTT. It translates to CAWRGGRGGIGDTEAFF.

The V call is TRBV4-1, the J call TRBJ2-7; TRBD2 matches at 7 bases. The CDR3 runs to 16 residues. V shed 0 bases and J 0 bases; nucleotides not matched to a gene: 5. Germline V gene lookup returns CDR1 MGHRA and CDR2 YSYEKL. DNA for the CDR3: TGCGCCAGCAGCCAAGATGGACTAGGCAGCTCCTACGAGCAGTACTTC. Translation: CASSQDGLGSSYEQYF.

This chain uses TRBV4-1 with TRBJ1-3; perhaps TRBD1 as D (5 bases). V lost 1 base, J lost 5 bases, and 18 bases lay in between. The CDR3 has 17 residues. Germline V gene lookup returns CDR1 MGHRA and CDR2 YSYEKL. The CDR3 DNA sequence: TGCGCCAGCAGCCAAGCCGGGGGGAGGAGGAGGAGAAACACCATATATTTT. Translated, it gives CASSQAGGRRRRNTIYF.

This chain uses TRBV6-1 with TRBJ2-4; D unclear. V was cut by 0 bases and J by 2 bases, with 5 bases left in between. The V gene's germline CDR1 is MNHNS and CDR2 SASEGT. The CDR3 consists of 14 residues. This chain's CDR3 is CASSEARTKNIQYF. The CDR3 DNA sequence: TGTGCCAGCAGTGAAGCGCGGACCAAAAACATTCAGTACTTC.

This chain uses TRBV9 with TRBJ2-2; 12 bases line up with TRBD2. Germline V gene sequence: CDR1 SGDLS, CDR2 YYNGEE. V trimming: 3 bases; J trimming: 6 bases; junction bases outside the gene matches: 6. The CDR3 loop spans 16 amino acids. Here the CDR3 reads CASSAPLAGGSGELFF. The CDR3 nucleotides read TGTGCCAGCAGCGCCCCCCTAGCGGGAGGGTCCGGGGAGCTGTTTTTT.

The chain joins TRBV25-1 to TRBJ2-5; D gene unclear. Deletions cut 1 base from V and 11 bases from J, with 8 bases between. The germline CDR1 and CDR2 sequences are MGHDK and SYGVNS. The CDR3 loop spans 11 amino acids. The CDR3 sequence: CASSESGEQYF. The CDR3 DNA reads TGTGCCAGCAGTGAATCCGGAGAGCAGTACTTC. Full variable domain (missing parts from reference TRBV25-1 and TRBJ2-5): EADIYQTPRYLVIGTGKKITLECSQTMGHDKMYWYQQDPGMELHLIHYSYGVNSTEKGDLSSESTVSRIRTEHFPLTLESARPSHTSQYLCASSESGEQYFGPGTRLLVL.

The chain links TRBV19 to TRBJ1-2; 9 bases agree with TRBD1. The V gene's germline CDR1 is LNHDA and CDR2 SQIVND (reference sequence). This CDR3 region has 19 residues. V was clipped by 2 bases and J by 7 bases; unmatched bases: 20. CDR3 coding DNA: TGTGCCAGTAGTATACAGAGCCCTCTACAGGGGGCCCCGCTGGTTGGCTACACCTTC. Its translation: CASSIQSPLQGAPLVGYTF.

The J gene is TRBJ2-1, the V gene TRBV13; TRBD2 agrees at 8 bases. After removal of 4 bases from V and 7 bases from J, the junction contained 6 bases not matched to a gene. Germline CDR1 PRHDT, CDR2 FYEKMQ (reference sequence). The CDR3 sequence is 14 residues long. The CDR3 nucleotides are TGTGCCAGCAGCTCTAGCGGGCCCGAAAATGAGCAGTTCTTC. Protein product: CASSSSGPENEQFF.

This clone was observed a single time. The rearrangement links TRBV4-1 to TRBJ2-3; possible D gene TRBD1, 6 bases. This CDR3 contains 11 residues. Per germline, CDR1 MGHRA and CDR2 YSYEKL. V lost 4 bases to trimming and J lost 7 bases, with 6 bases between them. CDR3 protein: CASSRGHTQYF. CDR3 DNA sequence: TGCGCCAGCAGCCGGGGGCATACGCAGTATTTT.

V gene TRBV19 combines with J gene TRBJ2-3, with D uncertain. V lost 9 bases, J lost 0 bases, and 16 bases lay in between. Germline CDR1 reads LNHDA; CDR2 reads SQIVND (reference sequence). The CDR3 runs to 15 residues. In DNA, the CDR3 is TGTGCCAGCAGTCCTGCGGTAACTAGCACAGATACGCAGTATTTT. This sequence encodes CASSPAVTSTDTQYF.

The chain uses TRBV5-1 and TRBJ2-2; 13 bases map to TRBD2. Germline V gene lookup returns CDR1 SGHRS and CDR2 YFSETQ. The CDR3 totals 16 residues. Unmatched junction bases numbered 7, after V lost 4 bases and J lost 7 bases. DNA of the CDR3: TGCGCCAGCAGCACCGGACTAGCGGGAGATGACGGGGAGCTGTTTTTT. Translating gives CASSTGLAGDDGELFF.

V is TRBV11-3 and J is TRBJ2-5; 8 positions agree with TRBD1. Per germline, CDR1 SGHNT and CDR2 YENEEA. This CDR3 has 16 residues. V lost 3 bases and J lost 4; bases outside the gene matches: 10. Here the CDR3 DNA reads TGTGCCAGCAGCTTGCAGCCAGGGGGCGCGGGAGAGACCCAGTACTTC. Translating gives CASSLQPGGAGETQYF.

With regard to this clone: The junction and the germline gene differ at one end; a read error may be behind it. The V gene is TRBV7-7, the J gene TRBJ2-1, with TRBD1 as a possible D gene (6 bases). Germline CDR1 reads SSHAT; CDR2 reads FNYEAQ (reference sequence). The CDR3 length is 15 residues. In DNA, the CDR3 is TGTGCTAGCAGCCTCGACAGGAGCTCCTACAATGAGCAGTTCTTC. Translation: CASSLDRSSYNEQFF.

The J gene is TRBJ2-1, the V gene TRBV18; 15 bases map to TRBD2. The CDR3 is 15 residues long. CDR1 is KGHSH and CDR2 is LQKENI in the germline V gene. Trimming at V came to 6 bases and at J to 3 bases, leaving 0 bases not matched to a gene. The CDR3 nucleotides are TGTGCCAGCTCGGGACTAGCGGGAGGCTACAATGAGCAGTTCTTC. It codes for CASSGLAGGYNEQFF.

The chain recombines TRBV27 with TRBJ2-1, with 11 nucleotides matching TRBD1. CDR1 MNHEY and CDR2 SMNVEV come from the germline V gene (reference sequence). V lost 1 base to trimming and J lost 6 bases; unmatched junction nucleotides: 8. There are 17 residues in the CDR3. The CDR3 coding sequence is TGTGCCAGCAGTTTATTCGGGACAGGGGGTTACCGCAATGAGCAGTTCTTC. Amino acids: CASSLFGTGGYRNEQFF.